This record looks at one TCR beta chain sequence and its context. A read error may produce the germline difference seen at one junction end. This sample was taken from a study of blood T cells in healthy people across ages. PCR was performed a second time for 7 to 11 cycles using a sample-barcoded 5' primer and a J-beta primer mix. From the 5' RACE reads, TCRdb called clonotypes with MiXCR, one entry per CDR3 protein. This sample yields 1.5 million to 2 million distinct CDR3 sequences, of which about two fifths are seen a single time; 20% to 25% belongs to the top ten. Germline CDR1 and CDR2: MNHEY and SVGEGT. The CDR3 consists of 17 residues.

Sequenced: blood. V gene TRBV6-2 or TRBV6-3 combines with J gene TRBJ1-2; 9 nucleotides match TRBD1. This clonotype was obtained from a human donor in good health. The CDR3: CASRLLGQGPSGYDYTF. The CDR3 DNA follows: TGTGCCAGCAGGCTCTTGGGACAGGGTCCCTCCGGATATGACTACACCTTC.